The T cell receptor beta chain described here comes from a study of cytomegalovirus exposure and HLA in healthy donors. Study-level results: Investigators reported approximately 170 TCR beta chains as tied to cytomegalovirus. The majority of TCR sequences were rare, yet some public TCRs appeared in many donors.

Separation from the approximately 670-subject first cohort characterized the roughly 130-subject validation cohort, to which the donors belonged. Germline values: CDR1 SGHTA, CDR2 FQGNSA. Trimming cost V 2 bases and J 6 bases; bases outside gene matches: 9. The CDR3 sequence is 15 residues long. On this clone itself: The antigen remains unidentified.

This table comes from immunoSEQ multiplex PCR, and its TCRdb copy is limited to in-frame clones, with some not included. The sample contains roughly 200,000 clones, around nine tenths of which appear only once. The sample was PBMCs. The V call is TRBV7-2, the J call TRBJ1-2; 7 bases fit TRBD1. The source of this sequence is a man aged 25 to 40 in good health and CMV-seropositive. This CDR3 is CASSLRRQGGHGYTF. In nucleotides, the CDR3 is TGTGCCAGCAGCTTACGGAGACAGGGAGGGCATGGCTACACCTTC.